The next 20 T cell receptor beta chains were all read from a single sample in a study of T cells in Graves' hyperthyroidism and ophthalmopathy. There were TCR beta CDR3 regions amplified from RNA transcripts. The primer set for the first-round RT-PCR of the TCR CDR3 was HTBI. MiXCR was run by TCRdb on the multiplex PCR reads, yielding one entry per CDR3 protein. The sample carries hundreds of thousands of distinct CDR3 sequences, 14% recorded once. Specimen: blood. Source of these receptors: a woman under 30 with Graves' hyperthyroidism.

Ten or more counts support this clonotype. V is TRBV27 and J is TRBJ1-5; unclear D gene. CDR1 MNHEY and CDR2 SMNVEV come from the germline V gene (reference sequence). Trimming stripped 0 bases from V and 5 bases from J, with 8 bases between. The CDR3 length is 14 residues. CDR3 DNA: TGTGCCAGCAGTTTATCGGACCGTTATCAGCCCCAGCATTTT. Translation: CASSLSDRYQPQHF.

This clonotype was seen only a few times. This rearrangement joins TRBV6-2 or TRBV6-3 to TRBJ2-5; D may be TRBD1 or TRBD2 (5 bases each). The V end was cut by 8 bases, the J end by 1 base, with 14 bases between. Looked up from germline, CDR1 is MNHEY and CDR2 is SVGEGT. The length of the CDR3 is 14 residues. Written as DNA, the CDR3 is TGTGCCAGCCTACGGGACGACGTCCAAGAGACCCAGTACTTC. It is translated as CASLRDDVQETQYF.

The chain is built from TRBV6-1 and TRBJ2-3, with 9 bases aligning to TRBD2. The germline gives CDR1 MNHNS, CDR2 SASEGT. V lost 4 bases to trimming and J lost 2 bases; unmatched junction nucleotides: 4. The CDR3 spans 15 residues. Written as DNA, the CDR3 is TGTGCCAGCAGTGGACTAGCGGTCCTCACAGATACGCAGTATTTT. Translation: CASSGLAVLTDTQYF.

In this sample, this clonotype turned up many times. The rearrangement links TRBV20-1 to TRBJ2-5, with D unclear. This CDR3 region has 14 residues. Trimming removed 6 bases at V and 5 bases at J, with 19 bases between. Per the germline V gene, CDR1 is DFQATT and CDR2 is SNEGSKA (reference sequence). This CDR3 reads CSAPASTRLETQYF. In nucleotides, the CDR3 is TGCAGTGCCCCTGCGAGCACCCGGCTGGAGACCCAGTACTTC.

In this sample, this clonotype turned up a few times. CDR3 nucleotide sequence: TGTGCCAGCAGCTTAAGGCCGGGAGGACATGAGCAGTTCTTC. This translates into CASSLRPGGHEQFF. The rearrangement uses TRBV7-9 and TRBJ2-1, with 7 bases that match TRBD2. The CDR3 is 14 residues long. Germline CDR1 and CDR2: SEHNR and FQNEAQ (reference sequence). Trimming cost V 2 bases and J 8 bases; bases outside gene matches: 6.

This clonotype was detected many times. This chain joins TRBV7-2 and TRBJ2-1; 9 bases match TRBD2. In germline, CDR1 is SGHTA, CDR2 FQGNSA. The V segment lost 5 bases and the J segment 7 bases; nucleotides outside the gene matches: 9. This CDR3 has 15 residues. The CDR3 loop reads CASSPSSGRNNEQFF. As DNA, the CDR3 is TGTGCCAGCAGCCCAAGTAGCGGGAGAAATAATGAGCAGTTCTTC. Together with reference TRBV7-2 and TRBJ2-1, the CDR3 gives the full variable domain: GAGVSQSPSNKVTEKGKDVELRCDPISGHTALYWYRQSLGQGLEFLIYFQGNSAPDKSGLPSDRFSAERTGGSVSTLTIQRTQQEDSAVYLCASSPSSGRNNEQFFGPGTRLTVL.

This clonotype was seen many times. The chain carries TRBV10-3 and TRBJ2-7; possibly TRBD2 for D (6 bases). Trimming shortened V by 7 bases and J by 3 bases, and 19 bases separated the two germline ends. The CDR3 consists of 15 residues. CDR1 and CDR2 (germline): ENHRY, SYGVKD. The CDR3 nucleotides read TGTGCCATCAAGGGAGGCGGTAATGGAAACTACGAGCAGTACTTC. Protein product: CAIKGGGNGNYEQYF.

DNA for the CDR3: TGTGCCAGCAGGGATGAAGCTTTCTTT. Protein: CASRDEAFF. The genes are TRBV25-1 and TRBJ1-1, with unresolved D. Trimming took off 6 bases at V and 7 bases at J, with 3 bases between the two ends. The CDR3 is 9 residues long. Germline CDR1 reads MGHDK; CDR2 reads SYGVNS.

Points on this clonotype: Being one base from a much bigger clone, this may be a read error. The chain employs TRBV11-2 and TRBJ2-1; the D gene could be TRBD1 or TRBD2 (5 bases each). V lost 4 bases and J lost 13, with 20 bases in between. This CDR3 spans 14 amino acids. Germline CDR1 and CDR2: SGHAT and FQNNGV. CDR3 bases: TGTGCCAGCAGCTCACTCAAGGGCTTGGGGACCCAGTTCTTC. This sequence encodes CASSSLKGLGTQFF.

The J gene is TRBJ1-2, the V gene TRBV20-1; D unresolved. This CDR3 has 14 residues. Germline V CDR1 and CDR2: DFQATT, SNEGSKA (reference sequence). Trimming shortened V by 0 bases and J by 4 bases, and 12 bases separated the two germline ends. The CDR3 loop reads CSARDPGRIYGYTF. The CDR3 DNA follows: TGCAGTGCTAGAGATCCCGGACGTATCTATGGCTACACCTTC.

V is TRBV7-2 and J is TRBJ2-1; unclear D gene. V was trimmed by 2 bases and J by 6 bases, leaving 5 bases between them. Germline V gene data show CDR1 as SGHTA and CDR2 as FQGNSA. The CDR3 is made up of 12 amino acids. The chain's CDR3 is CASSLTVNEQFF. The CDR3 DNA sequence: TGTGCCAGCAGCTTAACTGTCAATGAGCAGTTCTTC.

This clonotype was picked up many times. This rearrangement joins TRBV7-9 to TRBJ1-4; the match to TRBD1 covers 10 bases. The germline V gene encodes CDR1 SEHNR and CDR2 FQNEAQ (reference sequence). The CDR3 is made up of 14 amino acids. The junction had 1 base not matched to a gene; V was cut back by 4 bases and J by 5 bases. The CDR3 reads CASSWGQGNEKLFF. For the CDR3, the DNA is TGTGCCAGCAGCTGGGGACAGGGGAATGAAAAACTGTTTTTT.

In its sample, this clonotype was seen a few times. The chain uses TRBV20-1 and TRBJ2-7; D perhaps matches TRBD1 (5 bases). This CDR3 comprises 13 residues. Germline V gives CDR1 DFQATT, CDR2 SNEGSKA (reference sequence). V gave up 2 bases and J gave up 3 bases, with 11 bases separating them. The DNA for the CDR3 is TGCAGTGCTAGAAGACAGAGCATCTACGAGCAGTACTTC. Protein product: CSARRQSIYEQYF.

The chain is built from TRBV24-1 and TRBJ2-2, with D possibly TRBD1 on 6 matching bases. Germline lookup yields CDR1 KGHDR and CDR2 SFDVKD. Between the trimmed V and J ends, which lost 9 bases and 6 bases, there was a span of 7 bases. The CDR3 totals 11 residues. The CDR3 DNA sequence: TGTGCCACCGAGGGGGCCGGGGAGCTGTTTTTT. Translation gives CATEGAGELFF.

This clonotype has a count of ten or more. The genes are TRBV2 and TRBJ1-2; D is uncertain. The CDR3 length is 11 residues. Germline V gives CDR1 SNHLY, CDR2 FYNNEI. V was pared by 3 bases and J by 5 bases, with 4 bases between. The chain's CDR3 is CASSDGYGYTF. The DNA of the CDR3 is TGTGCCAGCAGTGACGGATATGGCTACACCTTC.

This clonotype was observed at least ten times. The CDR3 region is CASGSGRFPSETQYF. The CDR3 nucleotides read TGTGCCAGCGGTAGCGGGAGGTTTCCTTCCGAGACCCAGTACTTC. The rearrangement links TRBV2 to TRBJ2-5; 10 nucleotides line up with TRBD2. The CDR3 covers 15 residues. The V gene's germline CDR1 is SNHLY and CDR2 FYNNEI. V lost 8 bases, J lost 5 bases, and 11 bases stayed unmatched.

This clonotype was observed a few times. This chain uses TRBV7-6 with TRBJ2-7; 10 positions match TRBD1. The germline V gene encodes CDR1 SGHVS and CDR2 FNYEAQ. V dropped 9 bases and J dropped 6; count of bases not matched to a gene: 11. This CDR3 is built from 14 residues. CDR3: CASSPRTGGFEQYF. CDR3 in DNA: TGTGCCAGTAGTCCGAGGACAGGGGGTTTCGAGCAGTACTTC. The full variable domain, its missing parts supplied by reference TRBV7-6 and TRBJ2-7, is GAGVSQSPRYKVTKRGQDVALRCDPISGHVSLYWYRQALGQGPEFLTYFNYEAQQDKSGLPNDRFSAERPEGSISTLTIQRTEQRDSAMYRCASSPRTGGFEQYFGPGTRLTVT.

In this sample, this clonotype turned up many times. The J gene is TRBJ1-5, the V gene TRBV4-1; TRBD1 might be the D (5 bases). The germline CDR1 and CDR2 sequences are MGHRA and YSYEKL. Trimming cost V 1 base and J 1 base, with 14 bases left between them. The CDR3 has 17 residues. As DNA, the CDR3 is TGCGCCAGCAGCCAAGGGGGGAGGGGAGGGAGCAATCAGCCCCAGCATTTT. Amino acid sequence: CASSQGGRGGSNQPQHF.

This clonotype was seen repeatedly, ten times or more. The J gene is TRBJ2-7, the V gene TRBV20-1; 10 nucleotides line up with TRBD1. The germline V gene encodes CDR1 DFQATT and CDR2 SNEGSKA (reference sequence). V was clipped by 5 bases and J by 3 bases; unmatched bases: 4. CDR3 length: 13 amino acids. CDR3 amino acids: CSAETGGYYEQYF. DNA of the CDR3: TGCAGTGCTGAGACAGGGGGCTACTACGAGCAGTACTTC.

The CDR3 loop reads CATGRPTTNKSSYNEQFF. CDR3 bases: TGTGCCACCGGACGACCGACTACCAATAAAAGCTCCTACAATGAGCAGTTCTTC. The gene calls are TRBV24-1 and TRBJ2-1, with a tentative D call TRBD2 (5 bases). Germline V gene data show CDR1 as KGHDR and CDR2 as SFDVKD. Trimming took 9 bases from V and 0 from J, leaving 23 bases between them. The CDR3 length is 18 residues.